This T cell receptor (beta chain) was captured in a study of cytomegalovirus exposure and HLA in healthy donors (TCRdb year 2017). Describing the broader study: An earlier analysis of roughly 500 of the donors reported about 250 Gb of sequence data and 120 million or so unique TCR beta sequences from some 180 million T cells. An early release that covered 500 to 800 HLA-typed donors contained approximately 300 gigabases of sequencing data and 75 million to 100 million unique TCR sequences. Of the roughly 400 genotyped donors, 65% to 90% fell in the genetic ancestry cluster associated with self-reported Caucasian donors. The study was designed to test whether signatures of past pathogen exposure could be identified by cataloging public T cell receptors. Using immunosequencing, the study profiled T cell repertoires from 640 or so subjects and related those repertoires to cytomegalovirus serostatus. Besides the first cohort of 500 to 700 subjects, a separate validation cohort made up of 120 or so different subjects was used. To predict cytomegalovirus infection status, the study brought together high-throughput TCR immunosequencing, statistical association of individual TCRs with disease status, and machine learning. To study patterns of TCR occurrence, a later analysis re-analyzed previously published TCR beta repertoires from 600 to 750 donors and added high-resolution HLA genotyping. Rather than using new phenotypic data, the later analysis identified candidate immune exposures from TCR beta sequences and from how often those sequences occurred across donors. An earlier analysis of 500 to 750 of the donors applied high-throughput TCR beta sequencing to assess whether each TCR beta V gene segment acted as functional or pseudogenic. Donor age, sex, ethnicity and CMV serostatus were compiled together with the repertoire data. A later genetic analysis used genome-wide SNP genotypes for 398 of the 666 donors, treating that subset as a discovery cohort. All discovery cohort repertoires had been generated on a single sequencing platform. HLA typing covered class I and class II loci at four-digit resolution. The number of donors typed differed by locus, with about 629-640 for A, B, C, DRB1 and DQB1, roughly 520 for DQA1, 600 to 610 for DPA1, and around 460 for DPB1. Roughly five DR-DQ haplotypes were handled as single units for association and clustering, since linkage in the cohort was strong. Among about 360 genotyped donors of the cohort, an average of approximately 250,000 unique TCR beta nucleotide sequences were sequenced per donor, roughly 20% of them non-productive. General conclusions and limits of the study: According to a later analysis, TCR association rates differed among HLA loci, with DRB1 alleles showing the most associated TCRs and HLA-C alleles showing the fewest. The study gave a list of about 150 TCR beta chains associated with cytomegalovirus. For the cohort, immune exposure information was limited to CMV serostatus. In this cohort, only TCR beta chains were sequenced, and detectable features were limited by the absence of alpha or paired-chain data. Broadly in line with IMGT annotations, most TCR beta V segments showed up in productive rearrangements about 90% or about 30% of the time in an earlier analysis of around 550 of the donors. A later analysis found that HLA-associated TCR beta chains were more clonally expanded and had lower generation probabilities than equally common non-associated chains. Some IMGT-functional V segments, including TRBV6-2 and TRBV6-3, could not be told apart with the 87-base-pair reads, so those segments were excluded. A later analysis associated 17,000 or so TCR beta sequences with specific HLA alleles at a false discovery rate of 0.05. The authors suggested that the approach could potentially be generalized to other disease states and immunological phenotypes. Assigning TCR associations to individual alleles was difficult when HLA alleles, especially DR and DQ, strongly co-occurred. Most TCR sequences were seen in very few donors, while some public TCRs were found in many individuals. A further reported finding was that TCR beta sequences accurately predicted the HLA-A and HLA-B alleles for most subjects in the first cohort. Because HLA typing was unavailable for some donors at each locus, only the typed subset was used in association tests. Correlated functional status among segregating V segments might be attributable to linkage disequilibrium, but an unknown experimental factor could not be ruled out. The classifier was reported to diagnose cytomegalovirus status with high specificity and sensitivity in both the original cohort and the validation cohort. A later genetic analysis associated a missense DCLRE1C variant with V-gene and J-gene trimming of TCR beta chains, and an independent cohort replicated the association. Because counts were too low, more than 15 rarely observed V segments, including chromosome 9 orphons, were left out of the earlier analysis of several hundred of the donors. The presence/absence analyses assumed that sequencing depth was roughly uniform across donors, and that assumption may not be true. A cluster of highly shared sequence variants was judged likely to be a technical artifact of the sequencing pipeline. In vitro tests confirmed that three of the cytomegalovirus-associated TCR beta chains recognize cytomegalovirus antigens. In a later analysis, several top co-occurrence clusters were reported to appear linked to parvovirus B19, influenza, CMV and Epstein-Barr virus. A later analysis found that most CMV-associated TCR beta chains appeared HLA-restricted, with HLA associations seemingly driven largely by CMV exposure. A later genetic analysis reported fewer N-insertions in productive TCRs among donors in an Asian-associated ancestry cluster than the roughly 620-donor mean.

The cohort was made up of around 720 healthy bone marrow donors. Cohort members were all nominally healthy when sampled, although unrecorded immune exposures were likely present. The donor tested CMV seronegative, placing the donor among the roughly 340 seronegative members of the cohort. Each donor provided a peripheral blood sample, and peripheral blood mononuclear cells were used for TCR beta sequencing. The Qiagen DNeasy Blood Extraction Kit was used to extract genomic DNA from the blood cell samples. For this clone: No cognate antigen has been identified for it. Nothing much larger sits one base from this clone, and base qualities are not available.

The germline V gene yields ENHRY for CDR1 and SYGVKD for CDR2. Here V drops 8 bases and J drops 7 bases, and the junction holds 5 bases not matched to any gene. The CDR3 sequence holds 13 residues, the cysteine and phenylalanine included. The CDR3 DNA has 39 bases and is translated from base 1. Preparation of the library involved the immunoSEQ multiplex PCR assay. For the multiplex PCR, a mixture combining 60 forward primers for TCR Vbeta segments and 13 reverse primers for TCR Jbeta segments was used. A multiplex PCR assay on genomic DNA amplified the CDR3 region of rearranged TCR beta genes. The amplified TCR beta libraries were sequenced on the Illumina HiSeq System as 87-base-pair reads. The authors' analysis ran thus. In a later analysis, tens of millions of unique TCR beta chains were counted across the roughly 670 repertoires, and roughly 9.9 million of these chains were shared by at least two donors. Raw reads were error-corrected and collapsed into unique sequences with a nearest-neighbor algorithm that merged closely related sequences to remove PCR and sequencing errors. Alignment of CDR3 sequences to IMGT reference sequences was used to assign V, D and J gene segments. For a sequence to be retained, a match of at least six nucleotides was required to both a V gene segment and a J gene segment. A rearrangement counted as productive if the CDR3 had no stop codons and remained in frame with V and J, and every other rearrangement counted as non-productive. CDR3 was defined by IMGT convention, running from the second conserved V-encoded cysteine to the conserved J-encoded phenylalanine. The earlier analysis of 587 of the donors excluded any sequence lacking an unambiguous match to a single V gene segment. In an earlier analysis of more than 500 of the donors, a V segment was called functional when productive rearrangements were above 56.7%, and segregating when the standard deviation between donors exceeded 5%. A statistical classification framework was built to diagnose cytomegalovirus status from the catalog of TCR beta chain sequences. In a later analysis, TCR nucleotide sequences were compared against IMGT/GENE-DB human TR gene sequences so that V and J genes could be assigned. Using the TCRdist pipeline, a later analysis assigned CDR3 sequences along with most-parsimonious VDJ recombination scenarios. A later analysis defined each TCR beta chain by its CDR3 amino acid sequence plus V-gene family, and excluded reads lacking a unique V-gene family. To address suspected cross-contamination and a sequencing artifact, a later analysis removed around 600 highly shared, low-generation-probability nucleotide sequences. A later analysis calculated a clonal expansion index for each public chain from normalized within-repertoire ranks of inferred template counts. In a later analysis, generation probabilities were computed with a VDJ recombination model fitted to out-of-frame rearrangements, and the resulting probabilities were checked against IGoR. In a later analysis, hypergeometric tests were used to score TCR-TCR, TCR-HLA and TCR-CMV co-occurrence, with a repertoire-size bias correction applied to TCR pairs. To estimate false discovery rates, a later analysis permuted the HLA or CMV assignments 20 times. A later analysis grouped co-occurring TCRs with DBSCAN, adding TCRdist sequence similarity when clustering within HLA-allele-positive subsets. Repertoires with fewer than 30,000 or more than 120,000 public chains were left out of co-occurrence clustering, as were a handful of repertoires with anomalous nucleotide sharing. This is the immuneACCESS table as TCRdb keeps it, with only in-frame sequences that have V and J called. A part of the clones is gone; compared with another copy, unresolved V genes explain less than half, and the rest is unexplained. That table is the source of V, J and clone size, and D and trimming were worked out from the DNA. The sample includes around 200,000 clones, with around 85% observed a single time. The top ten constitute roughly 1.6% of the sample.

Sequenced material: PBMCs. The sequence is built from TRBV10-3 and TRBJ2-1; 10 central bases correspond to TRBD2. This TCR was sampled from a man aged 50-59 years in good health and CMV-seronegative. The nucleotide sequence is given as TGTGCCATCGCTAGCGGGAGTTGGAATGAGCAGTTCTTC. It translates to CAIASGSWNEQFF.